The clone carrying this T cell receptor (beta chain) was seen repeatedly, ten times or more. These data belong to a study of response to subunit inactivated influenza vaccine. Germline CDR1 reads SGHNT; CDR2 reads YYREEE (reference sequence). With 0 bases removed from V and 0 bases from J, the gap between germline ends came to 11 bases. The CDR3 has 16 amino acids. TCRdb recomputed calls from the RT-PCR reads with MiXCR, one row per CDR3 protein. The sample shows about half a million distinct CDR3 sequences, 6% to 9% of them seen only once. The sample was PBMCs from blood, taken about 23 months after vaccination. J is TRBJ2-3 and V is TRBV5-4, with a tentative D call TRBD2 (6 bases). This clonotype was obtained from a man aged 50 to 69 who received an inactivated influenza vaccine. The CDR3 sequence is CASSLVIGGSTDTQYF. DNA for the CDR3: TGTGCCAGCAGCTTGGTTATCGGGGGAAGCACAGATACGCAGTATTTT.